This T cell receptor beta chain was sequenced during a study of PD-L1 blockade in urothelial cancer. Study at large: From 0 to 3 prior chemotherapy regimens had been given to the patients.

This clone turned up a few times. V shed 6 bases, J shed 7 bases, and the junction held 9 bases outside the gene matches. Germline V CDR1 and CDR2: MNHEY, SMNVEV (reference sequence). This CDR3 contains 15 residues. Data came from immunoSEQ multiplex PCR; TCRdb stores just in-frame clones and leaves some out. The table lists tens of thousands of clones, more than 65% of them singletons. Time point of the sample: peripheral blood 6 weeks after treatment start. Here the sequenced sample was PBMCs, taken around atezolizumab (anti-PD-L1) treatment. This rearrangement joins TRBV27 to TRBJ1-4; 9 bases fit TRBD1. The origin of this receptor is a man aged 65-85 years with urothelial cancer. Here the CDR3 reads CASSWGQGLGEKLFF. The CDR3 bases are TGTGCCAGCAGCTGGGGACAGGGCCTGGGTGAAAAACTGTTTTTT.